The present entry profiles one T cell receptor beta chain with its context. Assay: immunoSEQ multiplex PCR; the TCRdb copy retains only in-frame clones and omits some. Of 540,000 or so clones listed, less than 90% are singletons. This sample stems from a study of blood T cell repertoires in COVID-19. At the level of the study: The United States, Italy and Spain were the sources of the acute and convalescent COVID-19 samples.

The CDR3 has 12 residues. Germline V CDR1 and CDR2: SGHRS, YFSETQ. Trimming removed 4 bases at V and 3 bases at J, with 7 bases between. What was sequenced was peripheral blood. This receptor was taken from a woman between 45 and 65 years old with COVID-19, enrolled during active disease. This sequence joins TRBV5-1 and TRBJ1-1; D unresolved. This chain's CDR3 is CASSNQDTEAFF. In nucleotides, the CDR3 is TGCGCCAGCAGCAATCAGGACACTGAAGCTTTCTTT.